This TCR beta chain originates from a study of human T cells and chemical hapten exposure. The wider study: Chiefly women, the patients showed alopecia areata, totalis or universalis.

General study findings and limits: Controls had significantly fewer large CDR3 similarity clusters than were formed by expanded TCRs. Expanded TCR counts at PT1 went up together with patch test score, a positive correlation.

Time point noted: pre-sensitization, week 0. The treatment here: therapeutic diphenylcyclopropenone sensitization with weekly scalp DPC. V shed 4 bases and J shed 5 bases, with 5 bases lying between them. Germline CDR1 and CDR2: SQVTM and ANQGSEA. This CDR3 region has 10 residues. One entry per CDR3 protein results from TCRdb running MiXCR on the RACE reads. The sample has some 400,000 distinct CDR3 sequences; around 5.5% are singletons. Points on this clonotype: The antigen is undetermined.

J is TRBJ2-5 and V is TRBV29-1, with D hard to call. The receptor comes from a woman aged 45 to 65 with alopecia areata. Some clones in this sample may be carry-over from other donors' samples. The sample in question was whole blood, obtained in connection with sensitization to the hapten diphenylcyclopropenone (DPC). The CDR3 spells CSVAGETQYF. The DNA of the CDR3 is TGCAGCGTTGCCGGGGAGACCCAGTACTTC.